Below, one TCR beta chain is given with its context. Its antigen is not identified. The read halts 3 residues ahead of the CDR3 end, with the missing end drawn from the germline J gene. Data came from immunoSEQ multiplex PCR; TCRdb stores just in-frame clones and leaves some out. This repertoire comprises approximately 34,000 clones; its ten largest clones make up roughly 1.4%. The CDR3 spans 15 residues. Germline assignment: CDR1 KGHSH and CDR2 LQKENI. V trimming: 6 bases; J trimming: 4 bases; junction bases outside the gene matches: 8. The data stem from a study of T cells in women clearing cervical HPV infection. Study-wide results and limits: Associations may precede or follow infection; HPV-specific or memory T cells were not isolated. Each sample's T-cell count was unknown, possibly confounding richness. TRBV6-7 abundance was lower in cases than controls (around 0.11% versus 0.15%).

The chain is built from TRBV18 and TRBJ1-1, with 10 bases lining up with TRBD1. The receptor's source is a woman aged 18 to 75 with a cervical HPV16 infection that either progressed to CIN3+ or cleared (not recorded which). Sample: blood buffy coat. The CDR3 sequence: CASSSGTGAFTEAFF. CDR3 bases read: TGTGCCAGCTCCTCCGGGACAGGGGCCTTCACTGAA. Complete variable domain (other parts from reference TRBV18 and TRBJ1-1): NAGVMQNPRHLVRRRGQEARLRCSPMKGHSHVYWYRQLPEEGLKFMVYLQKENIIDESGMPKERFSAEFPKEGPSILRIQQVVRGDSAAYFCASSSGTGAFTEAFFGQGTRLTVV.